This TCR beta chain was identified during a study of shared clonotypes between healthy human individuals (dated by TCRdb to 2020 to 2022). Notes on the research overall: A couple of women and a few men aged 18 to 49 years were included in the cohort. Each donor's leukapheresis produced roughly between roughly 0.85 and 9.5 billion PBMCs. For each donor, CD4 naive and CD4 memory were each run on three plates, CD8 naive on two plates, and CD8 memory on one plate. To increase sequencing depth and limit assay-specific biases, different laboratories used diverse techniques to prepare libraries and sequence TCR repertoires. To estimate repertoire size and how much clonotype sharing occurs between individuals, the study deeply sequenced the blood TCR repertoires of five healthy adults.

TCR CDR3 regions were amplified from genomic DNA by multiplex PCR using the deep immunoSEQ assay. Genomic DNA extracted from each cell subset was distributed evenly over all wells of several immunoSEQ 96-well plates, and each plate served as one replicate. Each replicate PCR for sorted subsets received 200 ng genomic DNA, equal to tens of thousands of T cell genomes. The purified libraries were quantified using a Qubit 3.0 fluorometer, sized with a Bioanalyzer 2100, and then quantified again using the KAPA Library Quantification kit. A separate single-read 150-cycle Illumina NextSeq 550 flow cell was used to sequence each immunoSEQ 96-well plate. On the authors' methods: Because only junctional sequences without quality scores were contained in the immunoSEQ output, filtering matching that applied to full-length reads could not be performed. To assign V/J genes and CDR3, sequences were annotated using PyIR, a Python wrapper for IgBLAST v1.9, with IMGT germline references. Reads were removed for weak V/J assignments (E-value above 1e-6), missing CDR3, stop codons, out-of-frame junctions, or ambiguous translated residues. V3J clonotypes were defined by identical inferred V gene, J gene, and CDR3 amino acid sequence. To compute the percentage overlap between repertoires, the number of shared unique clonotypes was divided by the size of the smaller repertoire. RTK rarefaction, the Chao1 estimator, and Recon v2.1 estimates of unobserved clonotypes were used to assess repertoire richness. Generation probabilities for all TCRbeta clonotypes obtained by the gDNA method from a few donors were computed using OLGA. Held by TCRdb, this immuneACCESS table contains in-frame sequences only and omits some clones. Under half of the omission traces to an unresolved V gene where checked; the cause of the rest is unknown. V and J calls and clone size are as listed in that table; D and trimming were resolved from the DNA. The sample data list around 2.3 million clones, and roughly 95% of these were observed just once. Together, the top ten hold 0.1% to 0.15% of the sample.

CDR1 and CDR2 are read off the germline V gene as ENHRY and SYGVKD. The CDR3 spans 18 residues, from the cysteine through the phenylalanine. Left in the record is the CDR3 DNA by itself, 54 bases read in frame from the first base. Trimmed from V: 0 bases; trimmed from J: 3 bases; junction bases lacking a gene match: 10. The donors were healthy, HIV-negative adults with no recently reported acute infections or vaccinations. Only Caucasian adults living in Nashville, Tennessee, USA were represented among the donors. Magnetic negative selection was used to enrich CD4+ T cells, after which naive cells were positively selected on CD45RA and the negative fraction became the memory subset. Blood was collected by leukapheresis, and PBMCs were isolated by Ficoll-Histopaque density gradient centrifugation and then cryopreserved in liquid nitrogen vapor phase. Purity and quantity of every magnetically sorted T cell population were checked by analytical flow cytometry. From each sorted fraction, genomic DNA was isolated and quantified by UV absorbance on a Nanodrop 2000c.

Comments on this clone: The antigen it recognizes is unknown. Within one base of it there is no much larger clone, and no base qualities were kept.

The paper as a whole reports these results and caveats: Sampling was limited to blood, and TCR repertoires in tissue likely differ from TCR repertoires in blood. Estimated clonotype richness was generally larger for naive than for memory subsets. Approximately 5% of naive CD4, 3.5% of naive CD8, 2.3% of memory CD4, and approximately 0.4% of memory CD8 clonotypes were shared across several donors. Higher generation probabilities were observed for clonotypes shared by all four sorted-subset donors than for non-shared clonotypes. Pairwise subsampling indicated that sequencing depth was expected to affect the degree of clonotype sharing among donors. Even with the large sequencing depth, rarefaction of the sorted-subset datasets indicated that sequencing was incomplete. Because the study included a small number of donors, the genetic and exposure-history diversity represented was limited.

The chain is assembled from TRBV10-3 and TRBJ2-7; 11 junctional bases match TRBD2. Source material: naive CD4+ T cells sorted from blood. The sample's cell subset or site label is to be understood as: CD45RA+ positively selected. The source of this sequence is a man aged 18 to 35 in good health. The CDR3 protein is CAISESAPRLAGFYEQYF. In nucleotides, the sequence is TGTGCCATCAGTGAGTCCGCGCCGAGACTAGCGGGGTTCTACGAGCAGTACTTC.